This is a list of T cell receptor beta chains from one sample in a study of spatial heterogeneity in lung cancer. Each CDR3 protein gets one entry after TCRdb re-called the 5' RACE reads with MiXCR. The sample includes roughly 23,000 distinct CDR3 sequences, approximately 4.8% seen only once; the top ten take more than 4%. Sequences were derived from PBMCs, sampled at surgery. The receptors were gathered from a male donor with early-stage non-small cell lung cancer. Both conserved end residues are part of each CDR3. Each record gives: V gene, J gene, clone size, D gene, CDR3 DNA, CDR3 protein. D genes are given only for firm matches. Some rows mark clone size as missing; the rest say once, few, many or name a class of expanded clone.

TRBV11-2,TRBJ2-1,many,TRBD2,TGTGCCAGCAGTGAAGGGACTAGCGGACACAATGAGCAGTTCTTC,CASSEGTSGHNEQFF
TRBV15,TRBJ1-5,many,-,TGTGCCACCAGCGGGGCCTCGGTCAGCAATCAGCCCCAGCATTTT,CATSGASVSNQPQHF
TRBV28,TRBJ1-2,many,TRBD1,TGTGCCAGCAGTTCACAGGGGGCTCCTAACTATGGCTACACCTTC,CASSSQGAPNYGYTF
TRBV7-2,TRBJ2-5,-,-,TGTGTCGGCACCATCGCCGCGGTACCGACCCAGTACTTC,CVGTIAAVPTQYF
TRBV5-1,TRBJ2-3,many,-,TGCGCCAGCCGCCTTGGGGATACGCAGTATTTT,CASRLGDTQYF
TRBV28,TRBJ2-3,medium-sized,-,TGTGCCAGCAGTTTAGCGGCAGGGGGCACAGATACGCAGTATTTT,CASSLAAGGTDTQYF
TRBV27,TRBJ2-3,many,TRBD2,TGTGCCAGCAGTCCGGGACTAGCGGGAGGCACAGATACGCAGTATTTT,CASSPGLAGGTDTQYF
TRBV5-1,TRBJ2-7,many,TRBD1,TGCGCCAGCAGCTACTCGGGACAGGGAAGCGAGCAGTACTTC,CASSYSGQGSEQYF
TRBV7-9,TRBJ2-7,medium-sized,TRBD1,TGTGCCAGCAGCGGACAGGGGTACGAGCAGTACTTC,CASSGQGYEQYF
TRBV6-5,TRBJ2-1,many,TRBD2,TGTGCCAGCAGTTCGAGACTAGCGGGACATTACAATGAGCAGTTCTTC,CASSSRLAGHYNEQFF
TRBV30,TRBJ2-1,many,-,TGTGCCTCCGGTGGGGGATACAATGAGCAGTTCTTC,CASGGGYNEQFF
TRBV6-5,TRBJ2-5,many,-,TGTGCCAGCAGTTCGACAGTACCCCAAGAGACCCAGTACTTC,CASSSTVPQETQYF
TRBV29-1,TRBJ2-1,many,-,TGCAGCGTTACCCCCTCTACCCGGGGGAGTGAGCAGTTCTTC,CSVTPSTRGSEQFF
TRBV11-2,TRBJ1-1,many,-,TGTGCCAGCATCTTAGCGGGGACTGAAGCTTTCTTT,CASILAGTEAFF
TRBV28,TRBJ1-4,many,-,TGTGCCAGCAGTTTGGGCGAAAAACTGTTTTTT,CASSLGEKLFF
TRBV6-1,TRBJ1-1,many,-,TGTGCCAGCAACCGGGGGGACACTGAAGCTTTCTTT,CASNRGDTEAFF
TRBV20-1,TRBJ2-5,few,TRBD1,TGCAGTGCTGCCCGGGACAGGGGTGTCACAGGGGAGACCCAGTACTTC,CSAARDRGVTGETQYF